This is a list of T cell receptor beta chains from one sample in a study of blood T cell repertoires in COVID-19. The data were produced by immunoSEQ multiplex PCR, yet TCRdb's version contains in-frame clones alone and is incomplete. Here the sample spans some 200,000 clones, over 75% being singletons. The source material was peripheral blood. The receptor source for this set is a woman aged 80 or over with acute or convalescent COVID-19. The CDR3 runs from the conserved cysteine through the conserved F or W. A D gene is named only where the DNA matches it firmly. Where a row states a size, it is once, few, many or the class of an expanded clone; other rows omit it.

CDR3 length: 18
clone size: NA
D gene: TRBD1
J gene: TRBJ1-1
V gene: TRBV13
CDR3 DNA: TGTGCCAGCAGCTTAGTATTATGGACAGGGTTGTTTATCCCTGAAGCTTTCTTT
CDR3 protein: CASSLVLWTGLFIPEAFF

CDR3 length: 14
clone size: NA
D gene: TRBD1
J gene: TRBJ1-2
V gene: TRBV10-3
CDR3 DNA: TGTGCCATCAGGGGTGGACAGGGTGACTATGGCTACACCTTC
CDR3 protein: CAIRGGQGDYGYTF

CDR3 length: 14
clone size: NA
D gene: NA
J gene: TRBJ2-7
V gene: TRBV9
CDR3 DNA: TGTGCCAGCAGCGTAACGGGGTCAAGCCACGAGCAGTACTTC
CDR3 protein: CASSVTGSSHEQYF

CDR3 length: 12
clone size: NA
D gene: NA
J gene: TRBJ2-7
V gene: TRBV5-6
CDR3 DNA: TGTGCCAGCAGCTTGCCAACCTACGAGCAGTACTTC
CDR3 protein: CASSLPTYEQYF

CDR3 length: 16
clone size: NA
D gene: NA
J gene: TRBJ1-3
V gene: TRBV5-4
CDR3 DNA: TGTGCCAGCAGCTTGGACCCATACTCCTCTGGAAACACCATATATTTT
CDR3 protein: CASSLDPYSSGNTIYF

CDR3 length: 13
clone size: NA
D gene: NA
J gene: TRBJ1-5
V gene: TRBV6-6
CDR3 DNA: TGTGCCAGCACCGCAGGTGGAATTCAGCCCCAGCATTTT
CDR3 protein: CASTAGGIQPQHF

CDR3 length: 17
clone size: NA
D gene: NA
J gene: TRBJ1-5
V gene: TRBV19
CDR3 DNA: TGTGCCAGTAGTCTCATCCGGGGGGGTAGGGGCAATCAGCCCCAGCATTTT
CDR3 protein: CASSLIRGGRGNQPQHF

CDR3 length: 15
clone size: NA
D gene: NA
J gene: TRBJ1-5
V gene: TRBV7-9
CDR3 DNA: TGTGCCAGCAGCTTAGTGGGGCAGGGCAATCAGCCCCAGCATTTT
CDR3 protein: CASSLVGQGNQPQHF

CDR3 length: 15
clone size: NA
D gene: NA
J gene: TRBJ2-1
V gene: TRBV7-6
CDR3 DNA: TGTGCCAGCGGGAAACAGGGTTGGTCCTACAATGAGCAGTTCTTC
CDR3 protein: CASGKQGWSYNEQFF

CDR3 length: 16
clone size: NA
D gene: TRBD1
J gene: TRBJ2-1
V gene: TRBV5-1
CDR3 DNA: TGCGCCAGCAGCCCCCCCGGGACAGGGTTTCGCAATGAGCAGTTCTTC
CDR3 protein: CASSPPGTGFRNEQFF

CDR3 length: 12
clone size: few
D gene: NA
J gene: TRBJ1-2
V gene: TRBV28
CDR3 DNA: TGTGCCAGCAGAGCCGTCAGGTATGGCTACACCTTC
CDR3 protein: CASRAVRYGYTF

CDR3 length: 15
clone size: NA
D gene: TRBD2
J gene: TRBJ2-5
V gene: TRBV5-4
CDR3 DNA: TGTGCCAGCCAAAACGACCTGACTAGCTCGGAGACCCAGTACTTC
CDR3 protein: CASQNDLTSSETQYF

CDR3 length: 14
clone size: NA
D gene: TRBD2
J gene: TRBJ2-1
V gene: TRBV5-1
CDR3 DNA: TGCGCCAGCAGCTCTAGCGGGAGTTACAATGAGCAGTTCTTC
CDR3 protein: CASSSSGSYNEQFF

CDR3 length: 18
clone size: NA
D gene: NA
J gene: TRBJ2-3
V gene: TRBV19
CDR3 DNA: TGTGCCAGTAGTATAGATCCTTCGACTAGTTCGGTGTCAGATACGCAGTATTTT
CDR3 protein: CASSIDPSTSSVSDTQYF

CDR3 length: 15
clone size: NA
D gene: NA
J gene: TRBJ1-5
V gene: TRBV2
CDR3 DNA: TGTGCCTCCCGGGGGGGGGCAGGAGGTAATCAGCCCCAGCATTTT
CDR3 protein: CASRGGAGGNQPQHF

CDR3 length: 15
clone size: few
D gene: TRBD1
J gene: TRBJ2-5
V gene: TRBV9
CDR3 DNA: TGTGCCAGCAGCGTAGGACAGGGGGCTGGAGAGACCCAGTACTTC
CDR3 protein: CASSVGQGAGETQYF

CDR3 length: 12
clone size: NA
D gene: NA
J gene: TRBJ1-1
V gene: TRBV15
CDR3 DNA: TGTGCCACCAGCAGAGCGAGGACAGAAGCTTTCTTT
CDR3 protein: CATSRARTEAFF

CDR3 length: 15
clone size: NA
D gene: TRBD1
J gene: TRBJ1-2
V gene: TRBV4-3
CDR3 DNA: TGCGCCAGCAGCCGAGGACAGGGTCTTAACTATGGCTACACCTTC
CDR3 protein: CASSRGQGLNYGYTF